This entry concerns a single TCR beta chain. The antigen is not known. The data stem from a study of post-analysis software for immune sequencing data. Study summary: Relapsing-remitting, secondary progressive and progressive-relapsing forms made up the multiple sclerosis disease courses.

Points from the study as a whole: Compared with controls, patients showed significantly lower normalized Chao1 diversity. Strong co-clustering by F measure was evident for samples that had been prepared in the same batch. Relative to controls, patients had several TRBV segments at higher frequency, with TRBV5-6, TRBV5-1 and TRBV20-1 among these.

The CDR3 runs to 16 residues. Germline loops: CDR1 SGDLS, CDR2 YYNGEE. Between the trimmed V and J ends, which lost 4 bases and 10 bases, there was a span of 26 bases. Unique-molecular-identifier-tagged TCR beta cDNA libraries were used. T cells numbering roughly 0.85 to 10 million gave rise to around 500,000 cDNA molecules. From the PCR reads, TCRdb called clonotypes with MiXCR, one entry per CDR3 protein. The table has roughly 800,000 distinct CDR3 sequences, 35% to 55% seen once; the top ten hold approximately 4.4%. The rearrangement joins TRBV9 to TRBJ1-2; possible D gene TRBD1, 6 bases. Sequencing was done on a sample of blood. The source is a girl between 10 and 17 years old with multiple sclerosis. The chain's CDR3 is CASSPRWGAGRDDYTF. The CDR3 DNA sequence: TGTGCCAGCAGCCCAAGGTGGGGGGCCGGCCGGGATGACTACACCTTC. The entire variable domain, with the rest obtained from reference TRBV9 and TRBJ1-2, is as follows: DSGVTQTPKHLITATGQRVTLRCSPRSGDLSVYWYQQSLDQGLQFLIQYYNGEERAKGNILERFSAQQFPDLHSELNLSSLELGDSALYFCASSPRWGAGRDDYTFGSGTRLTVV.